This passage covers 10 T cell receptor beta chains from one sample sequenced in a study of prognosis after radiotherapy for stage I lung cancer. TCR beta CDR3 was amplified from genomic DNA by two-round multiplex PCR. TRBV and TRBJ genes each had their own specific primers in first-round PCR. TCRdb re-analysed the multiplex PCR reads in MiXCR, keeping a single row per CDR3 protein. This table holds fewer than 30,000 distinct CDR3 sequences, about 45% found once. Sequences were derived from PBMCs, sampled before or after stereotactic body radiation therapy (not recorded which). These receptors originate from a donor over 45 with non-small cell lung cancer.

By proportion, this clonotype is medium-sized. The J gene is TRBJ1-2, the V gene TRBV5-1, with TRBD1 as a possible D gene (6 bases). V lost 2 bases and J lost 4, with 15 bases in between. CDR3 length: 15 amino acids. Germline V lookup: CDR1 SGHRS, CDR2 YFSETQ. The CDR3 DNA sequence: TGCGCCAGCAGCTTCACAGGGATTGGGGGCTATGGCTACACCTTC. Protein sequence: CASSFTGIGGYGYTF.

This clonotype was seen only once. CDR3 in amino acids: CASISPGTTYEQYF. The CDR3 nucleotides are TGTGCCAGCATCTCCCCCGGTACTACCTACGAGCAGTACTTC. The rearrangement links TRBV2 to TRBJ2-7; D is undetermined. This CDR3 region has 14 residues. Germline V lookup: CDR1 SNHLY, CDR2 FYNNEI. V was cut by 7 bases and J by 2 bases, with 15 bases left in between.

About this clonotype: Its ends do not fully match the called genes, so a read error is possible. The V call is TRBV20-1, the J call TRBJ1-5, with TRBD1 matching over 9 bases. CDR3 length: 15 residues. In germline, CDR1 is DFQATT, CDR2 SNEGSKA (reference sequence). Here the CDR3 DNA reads TGCAGTGCTACGGGGGGACAGGGTAGCCATCAGCCCCAGCATTTT. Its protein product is CSATGGQGSHQPQHF.

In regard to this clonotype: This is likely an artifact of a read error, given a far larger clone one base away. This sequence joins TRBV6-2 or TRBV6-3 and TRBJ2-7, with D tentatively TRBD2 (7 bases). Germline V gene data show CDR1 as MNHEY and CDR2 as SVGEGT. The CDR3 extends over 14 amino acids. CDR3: CASSYRGALYGQYF. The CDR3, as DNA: TGTGCCAGCAGTTACCGGGGGGCACTCTACGGGCAGTACTTC.

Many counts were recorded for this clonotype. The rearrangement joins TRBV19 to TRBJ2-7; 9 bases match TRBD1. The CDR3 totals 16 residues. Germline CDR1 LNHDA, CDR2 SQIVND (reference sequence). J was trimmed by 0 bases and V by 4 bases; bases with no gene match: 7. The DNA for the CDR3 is TGTGCCAGTAGTAAAGGGGGACAGGGAGGCTCCTACGAGCAGTACTTC. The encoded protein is CASSKGGQGGSYEQYF.

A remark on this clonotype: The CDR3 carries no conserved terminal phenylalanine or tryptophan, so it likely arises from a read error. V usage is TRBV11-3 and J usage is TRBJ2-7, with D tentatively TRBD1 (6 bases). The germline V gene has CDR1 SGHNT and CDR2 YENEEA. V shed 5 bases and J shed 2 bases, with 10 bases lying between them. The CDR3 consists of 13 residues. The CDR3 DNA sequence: TGTGCCAGCAGCCCCGGGACAACCTACGAGCAGTACTCC. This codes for CASSPGTTYEQYS.

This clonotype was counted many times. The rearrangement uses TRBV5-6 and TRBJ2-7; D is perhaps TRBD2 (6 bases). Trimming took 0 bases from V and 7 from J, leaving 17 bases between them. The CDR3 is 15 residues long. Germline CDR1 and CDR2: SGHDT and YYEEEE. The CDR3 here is CASSLVWRDVREQYF. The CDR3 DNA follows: TGTGCCAGCAGCTTGGTATGGCGGGATGTGCGGGAGCAGTACTTC.

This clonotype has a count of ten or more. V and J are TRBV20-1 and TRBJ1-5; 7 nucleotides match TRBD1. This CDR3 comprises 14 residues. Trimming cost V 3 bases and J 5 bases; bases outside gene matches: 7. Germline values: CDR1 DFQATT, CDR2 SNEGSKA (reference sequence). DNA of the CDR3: TGCAGTGCTAGTAACAGGGGTAGGGATCAGCCCCAGCATTTT. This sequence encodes CSASNRGRDQPQHF.

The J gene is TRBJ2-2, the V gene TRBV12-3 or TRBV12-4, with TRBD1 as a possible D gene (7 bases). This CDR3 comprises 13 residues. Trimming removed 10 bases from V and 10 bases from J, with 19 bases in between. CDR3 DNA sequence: TGTGCCACCTGGACAGGAGGGGCCGTGGAGCTGTTTTTT. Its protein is CATWTGGAVELFF.

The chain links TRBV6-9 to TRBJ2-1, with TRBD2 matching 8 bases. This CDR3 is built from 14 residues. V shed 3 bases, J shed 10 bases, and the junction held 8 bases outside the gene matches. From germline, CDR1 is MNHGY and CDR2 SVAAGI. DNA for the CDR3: TGTGCCAGCAGTTACACCCGGACTAGCCGGGAGCAGTTCTTC. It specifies CASSYTRTSREQFF.